These 22 T cell receptor beta chains were all obtained from the same sample, sequenced in a study of CD8+ T cells in alopecia areata. Sequencing used cDNA as its template, made by extracting RNA and reverse transcribing it. Using immunoSEQ multiplex PCR, the repertoire was profiled, and TCRdb retains in-frame clones only, with some absent. The sample has 100,000 to 140,000 clones; about 83% are singletons. The treatment here: oral pan-JAK inhibitor, 5-10 mg twice daily. The sequencing here drew on CD8+ T cells sorted from blood, taken at week 24, from a patient treated with tofacitinib. Receptors were obtained from a human donor with alopecia areata.

V gene TRBV10-2 combines with J gene TRBJ2-1, with TRBD2 identical over 12 bases. V lost 4 bases and J lost 4; bases outside the gene matches: 8. Germline CDR1 is WSHSY and CDR2 is SAAADI. This CDR3 comprises 17 residues. The CDR3 coding sequence is TGCGCCAGCAGTGCGGCTAGCGGGGGGGCCTCGTACAATGAGCAGTTCTTC. It translates to CASSAASGGASYNEQFF.

This clone was detected a few times. This chain uses TRBV4-1 with TRBJ2-7; D unclear. Germline CDR1 MGHRA, CDR2 YSYEKL. CDR3 length: 16 residues. Trimming shortened V by 0 bases and J by 0 bases, and 12 bases separated the two germline ends. CDR3 protein: CASSQDLDESSYEQYF. Written as DNA, the CDR3 is TGCGCCAGCAGCCAAGATCTGGACGAAAGCTCCTACGAGCAGTACTTC.

The rearrangement links TRBV7-9 to TRBJ2-1, with TRBD2 as a possible D gene (6 bases). Trimming took 1 base from V and 10 from J, leaving 8 bases between them. Per the germline V gene, CDR1 is SEHNR and CDR2 is FQNEAQ (reference sequence). The CDR3 is 12 amino acids. The CDR3 sequence: CASSLELAEQFF. The CDR3 region has the DNA TGTGCCAGCAGCTTAGAACTAGCAGAGCAGTTCTTC.

This clone was seen a single time. The V gene is TRBV11-2, the J gene TRBJ2-7, with 8 bases matching TRBD1. The V segment lost 4 bases and the J segment 3 bases; nucleotides outside the gene matches: 8. The germline V gene encodes CDR1 SGHAT and CDR2 FQNNGV. The length of the CDR3 is 15 residues. The CDR3 here is CASSSYRGIGYEQYF. The CDR3 DNA follows: TGTGCCAGCAGCTCCTACAGGGGGATAGGCTACGAGCAGTACTTC.

This clone was observed once. At one end the junction does not follow the germline gene, possibly because of a read error. The V and J genes are TRBV6-6 and TRBJ1-1, with TRBD1 matching 8 bases. This CDR3 has 16 amino acids. Germline assignment: CDR1 MNHNY and CDR2 SVGAGI (reference sequence). Here the CDR3 reads CASNLDRAVTNIEAFF. Written as DNA, the CDR3 is TGTGCCAGCAACCTGGACAGGGCGGTGACAAACATTGAAGCTTTCTTT.

The chain carries TRBV29-1 and TRBJ1-2, with D possibly matching TRBD1 (5 bases). Looked up from germline, CDR1 is SQVTM and CDR2 is ANQGSEA. The CDR3 sequence is 11 residues long. Trimming took 6 bases from V and 4 from J, leaving 9 bases between them. The DNA of the CDR3 is TGCAGCGTCACCGGGGCCTATGGCTACACCTTC. Protein sequence: CSVTGAYGYTF.

This chain uses TRBV9 with TRBJ2-7; tentatively, D is TRBD1 (6 bases). Germline CDR1 is SGDLS and CDR2 is YYNGEE. Trimming cost V 3 bases and J 3 bases, with 13 bases left between them. The CDR3 has 14 amino acids. For the CDR3, the DNA is TGTGCCAGCAGCGGACGACAGGATCTCTACGAGCAGTACTTC. Its translation: CASSGRQDLYEQYF.

The chain recombines TRBV27 with TRBJ2-7, with TRBD1 matching over 8 bases. CDR1 is MNHEY and CDR2 is SMNVEV in the germline V gene (reference sequence). J gave up 6 bases and V 0 bases, and 10 bases lay outside the gene matches. The CDR3 is made up of 16 amino acids. The CDR3 DNA reads TGTGCCAGCAGTTTATCGAGTATGGGACAGGCAACCGAGCAGTACTTC. It translates to CASSLSSMGQATEQYF.

The sample holds a few counts of this clone. This chain joins TRBV29-1 and TRBJ2-5, with D hard to call. The J call is in doubt because the DNA end fits TRBJ2-7 better. Germline loops: CDR1 SQVTM, CDR2 ANQGSEA. The CDR3 totals 12 residues. The CDR3 protein is CSVEWGFDEQYF. In DNA form, the CDR3 reads TGCAGCGTCGAGTGGGGTTTCGACGAGCAGTACTTC.

This chain connects TRBV18 to TRBJ2-7, with TRBD1 identical over 10 bases. CDR3 length equals 15 residues. Germline V gene data show CDR1 as KGHSH and CDR2 as LQKENI. V dropped 3 bases and J dropped 3; count of bases not matched to a gene: 5. DNA for the CDR3: TGTGCCAGCTCACCTTCGGACAGGGGGGTCTACGAGCAGTACTTC. Encoded protein: CASSPSDRGVYEQYF.

V and J are TRBV7-2 and TRBJ2-7; no definite D call. The CDR3 covers 12 residues. Germline V lookup: CDR1 SGHTA, CDR2 FQGNSA. The germline V and J ends were trimmed by 4 bases and 5 bases, with 9 bases remaining between them. CDR3 sequence reads: CASSSGVHEQYF. CDR3 DNA: TGTGCCAGCAGCTCAGGAGTCCACGAGCAGTACTTC.

This chain joins TRBV4-3 and TRBJ2-4; TRBD2 is a possible D gene (6 bases). CDR3 length: 13 amino acids. CDR1 LGHNA and CDR2 YSLEER come from the germline V gene. V gave up 0 bases and J gave up 8 bases, with 8 bases separating them. In DNA form, the CDR3 reads TGCGCCAGCAGCCAAGATTGGAGGGACATTCAGTACTTC. Its protein is CASSQDWRDIQYF.

The rearrangement uses TRBV4-3 and TRBJ2-5; 8 positions agree with TRBD2. Germline lookup yields CDR1 LGHNA and CDR2 YSLEER. The CDR3 contains 17 residues. J was trimmed by 4 bases and V by 6 bases; bases with no gene match: 16. DNA for the CDR3: TGCGCCAGCAGTCGGCTTTTGGCGGGGGGTTCCCCAGAGACCCAGTACTTC. Translation: CASSRLLAGGSPETQYF.

CDR3 DNA sequence: TGTGCCAGTACGTTCCTAGCGGGGCACAATGAGCAGTTCTTC. Protein product: CASTFLAGHNEQFF. V gene TRBV19 combines with J gene TRBJ2-1; 9 bases line up with TRBD2. V shed 7 bases and J 5 bases; nucleotides not matched to a gene: 6. The CDR3 runs 14 residues. Germline V gene lookup returns CDR1 LNHDA and CDR2 SQIVND (reference sequence).

The J gene is TRBJ2-3, the V gene TRBV27; D uncertain. CDR1 is MNHEY and CDR2 is SMNVEV in the germline V gene (reference sequence). Trimming took 3 bases from V and 8 from J, leaving 9 bases between them. There are 12 residues in the CDR3. CDR3 sequence (DNA): TGTGCCAGCAGTTTGGGTGGGTTTACGCAGTATTTT. This sequence encodes CASSLGGFTQYF.

The V gene is TRBV4-3, the J gene TRBJ1-1; no definite D call. The CDR3 has 13 amino acids. The germline CDR1 and CDR2 sequences are LGHNA and YSLEER. V gave up 0 bases and J gave up 6 bases, with 8 bases separating them. The CDR3 here is CASSQDSGSEAFF. CDR3 coding DNA: TGCGCCAGCAGCCAAGATTCGGGTTCTGAAGCTTTCTTT.

The chain carries TRBV6-5 and TRBJ2-1; TRBD1 agrees at 11 bases. Germline CDR1 and CDR2: MNHEY and SVGAGI. With 4 bases clipped from V and 3 bases from J, the junction kept 5 bases outside the gene matches. This CDR3 spans 16 amino acids. This CDR3 is CASSLGQGAFYNEQFF. In nucleotides, the CDR3 is TGTGCCAGCAGTTTAGGACAGGGGGCGTTCTACAATGAGCAGTTCTTC.

This chain links TRBV4-1 with TRBJ2-5, with D uncertain. Per the germline V gene, CDR1 is MGHRA and CDR2 is YSYEKL. V was clipped by 0 bases and J by 6 bases, with 11 bases between them. This CDR3 comprises 14 residues. CDR3 protein: CASSQDSYPQTQYF. The CDR3, as DNA: TGCGCCAGCAGCCAAGATTCCTACCCCCAGACCCAGTACTTC.

The V call is TRBV4-3, the J call TRBJ2-6; 7 nucleotides line up with TRBD1. The CDR3 is 20 residues long. V dropped 4 bases and J dropped 0; count of bases not matched to a gene: 15. CDR1 is LGHNA and CDR2 is YSLEER in the germline V gene. The CDR3 nucleotides read TGCGCCAGCAGCCCCAGATGGGAAGGGGGCTTACCCTCTGGGGCCAACGTCCTGACTTTC. Translating it yields CASSPRWEGGLPSGANVLTF.

The CDR3 nucleotides read TGCAGCGTCAAGACTAGCACCTCCCCCGAGCAGTACTTC. Translated: CSVKTSTSPEQYF. V gene TRBV29-1 combines with J gene TRBJ2-7, with 7 bases that match TRBD2. Germline V gene data show CDR1 as SQVTM and CDR2 as ANQGSEA. The length of the CDR3 is 13 residues. V lost 6 bases, J lost 6 bases, and 11 bases stayed unmatched.

The V call is TRBV25-1, the J call TRBJ2-3, with 7 bases lining up with TRBD2. V shed 2 bases, J shed 4 bases, and the junction held 9 bases outside the gene matches. Per germline, CDR1 MGHDK and CDR2 SYGVNS. The CDR3 runs to 16 residues. The CDR3 region has the DNA TGTGCCAGCAGTGAAGGGAGGGGTAGGCAGGCAGATACGCAGTATTTT. This sequence encodes CASSEGRGRQADTQYF.

V gene TRBV9 combines with J gene TRBJ2-1; TRBD2 matches at 8 bases. The CDR3 totals 16 residues. Germline CDR1 reads SGDLS; CDR2 reads YYNGEE. Trimming at V came to 4 bases and at J to 8 bases, leaving 14 bases not matched to a gene. The CDR3 nucleotides are TGTGCCAGCAGCTCTAGTGGGACTAGGAGGTTCGATGAGCAGTTCTTC. This gives the protein CASSSSGTRRFDEQFF.